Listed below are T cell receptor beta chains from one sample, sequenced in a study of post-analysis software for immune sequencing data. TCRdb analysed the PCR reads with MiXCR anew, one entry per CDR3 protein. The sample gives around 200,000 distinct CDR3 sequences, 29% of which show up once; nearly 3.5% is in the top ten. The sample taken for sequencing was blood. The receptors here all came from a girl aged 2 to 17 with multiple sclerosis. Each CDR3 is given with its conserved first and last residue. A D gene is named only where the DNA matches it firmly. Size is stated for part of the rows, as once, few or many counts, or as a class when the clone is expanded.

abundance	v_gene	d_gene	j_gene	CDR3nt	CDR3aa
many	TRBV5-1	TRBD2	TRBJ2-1	TGCGCCAGCAGCTGGGTAGCGGGAGGGCCGGGGAATGAGCAGTTCTTC	CASSWVAGGPGNEQFF
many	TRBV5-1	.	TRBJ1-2	TGCGCCAGCAGCCCACACCCACTAATATATGGCTACACCTTC	CASSPHPLIYGYTF
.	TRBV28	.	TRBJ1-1	TGTGCCAGCAGTCCCCTCGGACCGAGCACTGAAGCTTTCTTT	CASSPLGPSTEAFF
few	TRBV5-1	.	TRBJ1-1	TGCGCCAGCAGCTTGGCGGCACCCCACACTGAAGCTTTCTTT	CASSLAAPHTEAFF
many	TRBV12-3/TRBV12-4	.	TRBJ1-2	TGTGCCAGCAGCGTTAGGATGGAGGATTGGAACTATGGCTACACCTTC	CASSVRMEDWNYGYTF
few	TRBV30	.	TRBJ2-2	TGTGCCTGGAGTCCCTCGATTGTTGGTCCCGGGGAGCTGTTTTTT	CAWSPSIVGPGELFF
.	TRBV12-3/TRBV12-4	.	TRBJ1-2	TGTGCCAGCAGTTTAGCGGTCGGGGGGCCTGGCTACACCTTC	CASSLAVGGPGYTF
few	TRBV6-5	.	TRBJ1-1	TGTGCCAGCAGCCACCTTGCGGGCGATGATGAAGCTTTCTTT	CASSHLAGDDEAFF
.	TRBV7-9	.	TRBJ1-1	TGTGCCAGCAGCTTACCCCATTGGGAAATGAACACTGAAGCTTTCTTT	CASSLPHWEMNTEAFF
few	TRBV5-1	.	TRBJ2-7	TGCGCCAGCAGCATAGGACAGAGCTCCTACGAGCAGTACTTC	CASSIGQSSYEQYF
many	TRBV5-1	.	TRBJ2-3	TGCGCCAGCAGCTTGGATGCAGATACGCAGTATTTT	CASSLDADTQYF
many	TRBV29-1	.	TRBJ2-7	TGCAGCGCCCTCACAAATAACTTTCCCTACGAGCAGTACTTC	CSALTNNFPYEQYF
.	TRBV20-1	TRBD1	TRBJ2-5	TGCAGTGCTAGGGACATAGGGGGCGTAAGGCAGTACTTC	CSARDIGGVRQYF